The 21 T cell receptor beta chains reported below all come from one sample, sequenced in a study of blood T cell repertoires in COVID-19. Sequencing used immunoSEQ multiplex PCR; TCRdb keeps in-frame clones, though not all of them. The profile shows 240,000 or so clones, about 89% of them singletons. The sequenced material came from PBMCs or T cells enriched from blood (not recorded which). These receptors all stem from a man aged 35 to 55 who had recovered from COVID-19.

The chain carries TRBV7-2 and TRBJ1-2, with D possibly matching TRBD1 (6 bases). The ends were cut back, 4 bases at V and 4 bases at J, with 13 bases in the middle. This CDR3 spans 14 amino acids. Germline V gives CDR1 SGHTA, CDR2 FQGNSA. The DNA for the CDR3 is TGTGCCAGCAGCTCGACAGGAGCAGCCTATGGCTACACCTTC. Its protein product is CASSSTGAAYGYTF.

This clone has more than one count but fewer than ten. The chain combines TRBV7-9 with TRBJ1-1; the D gene is possibly TRBD1 (5 bases). Germline CDR1 SEHNR, CDR2 FQNEAQ (reference sequence). The CDR3 loop spans 14 amino acids. V lost 6 bases and J 1 base, leaving 12 bases between the germline ends. This chain's CDR3 is CASRTTGSNTEAFF. CDR3 nucleotide sequence: TGTGCCAGCAGGACCACAGGATCGAACACTGAAGCTTTCTTT.

This chain joins TRBV9 and TRBJ2-3; TRBD2 matches 11 bases. The germline gives CDR1 SGDLS, CDR2 YYNGEE. The CDR3 runs 17 residues. J was trimmed by 2 bases and V by 2 bases; bases with no gene match: 7. The CDR3 coding sequence is TGTGCCAGCAGCGTGGGGCTAGCGGGAGGATACACAGATACGCAGTATTTT. Amino acids: CASSVGLAGGYTDTQYF.

The rearrangement uses TRBV11-2 and TRBJ2-3; 9 nucleotides agree with TRBD2. The V and J ends lost 1 base and 2 bases, in that order; junction bases with no gene match: 4. The CDR3 consists of 16 residues. In germline, CDR1 is SGHAT, CDR2 FQNNGV. CDR3 in amino acids: CASSLGASGNTDTQYF. The CDR3 bases are TGTGCCAGCAGCTTAGGAGCTAGCGGGAACACAGATACGCAGTATTTT.

This chain connects TRBV29-1 to TRBJ1-1; TRBD1 aligns across 7 bases. The junction had 7 bases not matched to a gene; V was cut back by 3 bases and J by 3 bases. Germline V gives CDR1 SQVTM, CDR2 ANQGSEA. This CDR3 has 14 amino acids. The CDR3 DNA sequence: TGCAGCGTTGACCGGGCAGGGGGGTACACTGAAGCTTTCTTT. The encoded protein is CSVDRAGGYTEAFF.

The V call is TRBV11-3, the J call TRBJ2-7, with TRBD2 identical over 9 bases. The germline V gene encodes CDR1 SGHNT and CDR2 YENEEA. V trimming: 5 bases; J trimming: 3 bases; junction bases outside the gene matches: 11. The CDR3 spans 16 residues. The CDR3 DNA sequence: TGTGCCAGCAGCCCGTGGTTTAGCGGGGGCAGCTACGAGCAGTACTTC. Amino acids: CASSPWFSGGSYEQYF.

The chain carries TRBV14 and TRBJ2-1; 7 bases agree with TRBD2. CDR3 size: 17 residues. Germline V gene sequence: CDR1 SGHDN, CDR2 FVKESK. V lost 4 bases and J lost 3; bases outside the gene matches: 12. The CDR3: CASSRRDAAGLYNEQFF. The CDR3 region has the DNA TGTGCCAGCAGCCGGCGGGACGCAGCGGGACTCTACAATGAGCAGTTCTTC.

This chain links TRBV6-2 or TRBV6-3 with TRBJ1-6, with D possibly being TRBD1 (5 bases). The CDR3 is 16 residues long. Trimming removed 2 bases from V and 7 bases from J, with 15 bases in between. The germline gives CDR1 MNHEY, CDR2 SVGEGT. The CDR3 sequence is CASSYGRGSENSPLHF. The CDR3, as DNA: TGTGCCAGCAGTTACGGTAGGGGCAGCGAGAATTCACCCCTCCACTTT.

This clone was observed once. The rearrangement links TRBV19 to TRBJ2-5; 7 positions match TRBD1. J was trimmed by 1 base and V by 5 bases; bases with no gene match: 7. The CDR3 runs to 15 residues. Germline lookup yields CDR1 LNHDA and CDR2 SQIVND (reference sequence). Written as DNA, the CDR3 is TGTGCCAGTAGTCCAAGAGGGGGCACCCAAGAGACCCAGTACTTC. Residues: CASSPRGGTQETQYF.

The chain carries TRBV19 and TRBJ2-1, with 7 bases identical to TRBD2. The CDR3 has 15 amino acids. Germline V lookup: CDR1 LNHDA, CDR2 SQIVND (reference sequence). V shed 5 bases and J 2 bases; nucleotides not matched to a gene: 6. The CDR3 protein is CASSLEGGPYNEQFF. CDR3 in DNA: TGTGCCAGTAGTCTGGAGGGAGGGCCCTACAATGAGCAGTTCTTC. The full variable domain, rest sourced from reference TRBV19 and TRBJ2-1, is DGGITQSPKYLFRKEGQNVTLSCEQNLNHDAMYWYRQDPGQGLRLIYYSQIVNDFQKGDIAEGYSVSREKKESFPLTVTSAQKNPTAFYLCASSLEGGPYNEQFFGPGTRLTVL.

This chain joins TRBV6-5 and TRBJ1-1, with 7 bases lining up with TRBD1. The CDR3 extends over 16 amino acids. Trimming cost V 0 bases and J 0 bases; bases outside gene matches: 4. The germline V gene has CDR1 MNHEY and CDR2 SVGAGI. DNA of the CDR3: TGTGCCAGCAGTTACTCGGGACAGAGGATGAACACTGAAGCTTTCTTT. Translating it yields CASSYSGQRMNTEAFF.

The chain is built from TRBV11-2 and TRBJ1-2; D call uncertain. The CDR3 extends over 13 amino acids. The ends were cut back, 5 bases at V and 0 bases at J, with 7 bases in the middle. The germline V gene encodes CDR1 SGHAT and CDR2 FQNNGV. The DNA for the CDR3 is TGTGCCAGCAGCCCTTCCCCTAACTATGGCTACACCTTC. Its protein product is CASSPSPNYGYTF. The complete variable domain, with remaining parts taken from reference TRBV11-2 and TRBJ1-2, reads EAGVAQSPRYKIIEKRQSVAFWCNPISGHATLYWYQQILGQGPKLLIQFQNNGVVDDSQLPKDRFSAERLKGVDSTLKIQPAKLEDSAVYLCASSPSPNYGYTFGSGTRLTVV.

The J gene is TRBJ1-6, the V gene TRBV6-5; D uncertain. The germline V gene has CDR1 MNHEY and CDR2 SVGAGI. The V and J ends lost 2 bases and 13 bases respectively, with 12 bases between them. This CDR3 has 13 residues. The CDR3 region is CASSYEQTRPLHF. The CDR3 coding sequence is TGTGCCAGCAGTTACGAACAGACCAGGCCCCTCCACTTT.

The chain couples TRBV29-1 to TRBJ2-2; D remains unclear. CDR1 and CDR2 from the germline V gene are SQVTM and ANQGSEA. The CDR3 has 15 amino acids. Trimming took off 7 bases at V and 0 bases at J, with 15 bases between the two ends. CDR3 DNA: TGCAGCGCCACACGAGACAACGCGAACACCGGGGAGCTGTTTTTT. Protein product: CSATRDNANTGELFF.

This chain links TRBV14 with TRBJ2-6, with 7 nucleotides matching TRBD1. Germline loops: CDR1 SGHDN, CDR2 FVKESK. The CDR3 sequence is 16 residues long. The ends lost 4 bases at V and 3 bases at J; junction bases unmatched: 6. The CDR3: CASSPYTGVGANVLTF. The CDR3 DNA follows: TGTGCCAGCAGCCCCTATACAGGGGTTGGGGCCAACGTCCTGACTTTC. The whole variable domain, filled in from reference TRBV14 and TRBJ2-6, reads EAGVTQFPSHSVIEKGQTVTLRCDPISGHDNLYWYRRVMGKEIKFLLHFVKESKQDESGMPNNRFLAERTGGTYSTLKVQPAELEDSGVYFCASSPYTGVGANVLTFGAGSRLTVL.

The chain recombines TRBV12-3 or TRBV12-4 with TRBJ2-2; the D gene is possibly TRBD1 (5 bases). With 6 bases removed from V and 3 bases from J, the gap between germline ends came to 5 bases. This CDR3 comprises 12 residues. The CDR3 coding sequence is TGTGCCAGCAGCAGGGACACCGGGGAGCTGTTTTTT. Translated: CASSRDTGELFF.

This clone was observed a few times. The chain carries TRBV28 and TRBJ2-5, with TRBD2 matching 7 bases. The germline V gene encodes CDR1 MDHEN and CDR2 SYDVKM. The J segment lost 4 bases and the V segment lost 6 bases, leaving 11 bases of the junction unmatched. CDR3 length: 15 residues. This CDR3 is CASSRGGRGSETQYF. The CDR3 nucleotides are TGTGCCAGCAGCCGGGGAGGGAGGGGCTCAGAGACCCAGTACTTC.

The chain has TRBV11-2 and TRBJ2-1, with 9 bases that match TRBD1. This CDR3 is 13 amino acids long. Unmatched junction bases numbered 2, after V lost 5 bases and J lost 6 bases. The germline V gene encodes CDR1 SGHAT and CDR2 FQNNGV. The DNA of the CDR3 is TGTGCCAGCAGCATGGACAGGGGCAATGAGCAGTTCTTC. This sequence encodes CASSMDRGNEQFF.

The chain joins TRBV13 to TRBJ2-6; TRBD1 matches 7 bases. The J segment lost 1 base and the V segment lost 1 base, leaving 10 bases of the junction unmatched. CDR3 length equals 19 residues. Germline CDR1 is PRHDT and CDR2 is FYEKMQ (reference sequence). The CDR3 region is CASSLARGGGGSGANVLTF. CDR3 nucleotides: TGTGCCAGCAGCTTAGCGAGAGGGGGCGGAGGATCTGGGGCCAACGTCCTGACTTTC.

CDR3 protein: CASSRSRGGGNTIYF. The DNA of the CDR3 is TGTGCCAGCAGCCGTAGCAGGGGCGGGGGAAACACCATATATTTT. The V and J genes are TRBV7-9 and TRBJ1-3, with D possibly TRBD1 on 6 matching bases. This CDR3 is 15 amino acids long. Trimming stripped 5 bases from V and 4 bases from J, with 15 bases between. The germline V gene has CDR1 SEHNR and CDR2 FQNEAQ (reference sequence).

The genes are TRBV6-6 and TRBJ1-2, with 9 bases aligning to TRBD1. After removal of 8 bases from V and 2 bases from J, the junction contained 9 bases not matched to a gene. The CDR3 has 15 residues. Germline CDR1 reads MNHNY; CDR2 reads SVGAGI (reference sequence). The chain's CDR3 is CASAHRTGENYGYTF. DNA for the CDR3: TGTGCCAGCGCTCACCGGACAGGGGAAAACTATGGCTACACCTTC.